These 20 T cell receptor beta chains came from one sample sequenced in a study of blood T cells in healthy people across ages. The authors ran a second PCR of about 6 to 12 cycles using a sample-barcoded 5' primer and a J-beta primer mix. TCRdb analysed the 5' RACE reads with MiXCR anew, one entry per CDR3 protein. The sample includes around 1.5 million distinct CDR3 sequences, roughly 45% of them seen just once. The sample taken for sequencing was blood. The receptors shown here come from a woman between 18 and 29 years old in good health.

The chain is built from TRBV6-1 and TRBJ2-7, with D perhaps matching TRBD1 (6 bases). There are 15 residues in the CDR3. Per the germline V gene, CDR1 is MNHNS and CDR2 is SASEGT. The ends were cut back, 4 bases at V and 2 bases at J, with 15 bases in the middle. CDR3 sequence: CASSVTGTPTYEQYF. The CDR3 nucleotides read TGTGCCAGCAGTGTAACCGGGACACCCACCTACGAGCAGTACTTC.

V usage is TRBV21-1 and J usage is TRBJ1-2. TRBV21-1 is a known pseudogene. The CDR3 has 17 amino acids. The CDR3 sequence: CASSETNQQGGPYGYTF. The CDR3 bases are TGTGCCAGCAGCGAAACCAACCAACAGGGAGGGCCCTATGGCTACACCTTC.

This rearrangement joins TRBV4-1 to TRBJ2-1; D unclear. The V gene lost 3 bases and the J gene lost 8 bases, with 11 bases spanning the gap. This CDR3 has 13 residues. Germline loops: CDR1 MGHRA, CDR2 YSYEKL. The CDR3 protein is CASSHPNSDEQFF. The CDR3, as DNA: TGCGCCAGCAGCCATCCTAACTCCGATGAGCAGTTCTTC.

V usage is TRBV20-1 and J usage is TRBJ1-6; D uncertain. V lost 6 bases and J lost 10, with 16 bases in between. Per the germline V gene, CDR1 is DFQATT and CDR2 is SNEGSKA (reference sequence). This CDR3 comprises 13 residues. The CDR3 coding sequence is TGCAGTGCCTACCAAAATCTGGAATCACCCCTCCACTTT. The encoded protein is CSAYQNLESPLHF.

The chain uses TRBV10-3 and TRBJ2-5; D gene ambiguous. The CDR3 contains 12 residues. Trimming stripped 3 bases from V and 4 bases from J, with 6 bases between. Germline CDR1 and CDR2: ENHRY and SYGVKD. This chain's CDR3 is CAISDKRETQYF. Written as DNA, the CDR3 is TGTGCCATCAGTGACAAGCGAGAGACCCAGTACTTC.

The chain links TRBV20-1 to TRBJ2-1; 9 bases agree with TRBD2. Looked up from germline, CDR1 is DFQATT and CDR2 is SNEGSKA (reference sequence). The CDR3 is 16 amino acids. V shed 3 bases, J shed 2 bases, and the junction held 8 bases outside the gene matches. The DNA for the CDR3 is TGCAGTGCTAGCGCTGGGGCGGGGGGGCCCTACAATGAGCAGTTCTTC. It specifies CSASAGAGGPYNEQFF.

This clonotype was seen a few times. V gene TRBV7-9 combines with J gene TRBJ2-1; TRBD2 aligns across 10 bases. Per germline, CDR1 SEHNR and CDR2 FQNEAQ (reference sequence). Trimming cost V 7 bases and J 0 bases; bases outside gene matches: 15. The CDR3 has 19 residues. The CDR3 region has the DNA TGTGCCAGCACCCCGAGGAGCGGGAGGGCCAATAGCTCCTACAATGAGCAGTTCTTC. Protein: CASTPRSGRANSSYNEQFF.

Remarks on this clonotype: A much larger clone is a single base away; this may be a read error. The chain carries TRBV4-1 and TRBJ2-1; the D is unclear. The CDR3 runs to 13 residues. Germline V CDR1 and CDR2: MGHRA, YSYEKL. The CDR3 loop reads CPSSQLLGHEQFF. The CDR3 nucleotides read TGCCCCAGCAGCCAACTCTTAGGACATGAGCAGTTCTTC.

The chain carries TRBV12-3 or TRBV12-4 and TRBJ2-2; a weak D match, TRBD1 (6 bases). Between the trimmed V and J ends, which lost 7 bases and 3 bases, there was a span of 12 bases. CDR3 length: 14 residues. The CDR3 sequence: CASITNRDTGELFF. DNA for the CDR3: TGTGCCAGCATCACAAACAGGGACACCGGGGAGCTGTTTTTT.

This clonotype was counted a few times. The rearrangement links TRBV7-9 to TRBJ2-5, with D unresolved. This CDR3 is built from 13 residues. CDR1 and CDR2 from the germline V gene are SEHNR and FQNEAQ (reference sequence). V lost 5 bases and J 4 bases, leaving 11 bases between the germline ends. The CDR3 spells CASSPPNLETQYF. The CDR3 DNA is TGTGCCAGCAGCCCTCCTAACCTAGAGACCCAGTACTTC.

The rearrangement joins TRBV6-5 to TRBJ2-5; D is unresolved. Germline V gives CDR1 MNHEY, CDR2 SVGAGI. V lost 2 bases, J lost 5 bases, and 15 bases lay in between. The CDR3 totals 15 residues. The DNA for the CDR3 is TGTGCCAGCAGTTACCACGCAGAAAGCTTGGAGACCCAGTACTTC. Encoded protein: CASSYHAESLETQYF.

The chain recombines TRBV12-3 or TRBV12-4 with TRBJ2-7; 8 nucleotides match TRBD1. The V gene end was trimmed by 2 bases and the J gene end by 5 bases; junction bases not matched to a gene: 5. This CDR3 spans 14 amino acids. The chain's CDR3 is CASSLSTGVHEQYF. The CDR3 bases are TGTGCCAGCAGTTTATCGACAGGGGTCCACGAGCAGTACTTC.

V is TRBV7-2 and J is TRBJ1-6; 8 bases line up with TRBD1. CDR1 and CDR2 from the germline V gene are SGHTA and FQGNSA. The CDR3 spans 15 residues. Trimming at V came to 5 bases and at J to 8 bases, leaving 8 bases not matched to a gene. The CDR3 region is CASSAQGVLDSPLHF. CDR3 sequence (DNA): TGTGCCAGCAGCGCACAGGGGGTTTTAGATTCACCCCTCCACTTT.

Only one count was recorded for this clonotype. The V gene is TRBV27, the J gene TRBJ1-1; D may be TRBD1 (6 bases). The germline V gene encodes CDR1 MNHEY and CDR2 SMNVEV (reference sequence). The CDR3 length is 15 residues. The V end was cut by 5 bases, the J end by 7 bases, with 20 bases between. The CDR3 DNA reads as TGTGCCAGCAGTCCTCGGACAGATATGCTGCTTGAAGCTTTCTTT. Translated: CASSPRTDMLLEAFF.

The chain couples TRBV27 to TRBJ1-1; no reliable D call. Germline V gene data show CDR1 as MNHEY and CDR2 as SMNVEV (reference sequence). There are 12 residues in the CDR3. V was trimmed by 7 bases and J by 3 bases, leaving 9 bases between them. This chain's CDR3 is CASKDAYTEAFF. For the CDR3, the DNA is TGTGCCAGCAAGGATGCCTACACTGAAGCTTTCTTT.

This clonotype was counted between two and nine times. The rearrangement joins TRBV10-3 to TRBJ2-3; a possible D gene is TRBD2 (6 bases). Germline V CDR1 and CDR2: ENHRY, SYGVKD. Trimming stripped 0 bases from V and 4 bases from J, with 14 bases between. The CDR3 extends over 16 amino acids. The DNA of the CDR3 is TGTGCCATCAGTGAGTCGACTAGGACGGGGCCAGATACGCAGTATTTT. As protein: CAISESTRTGPDTQYF.

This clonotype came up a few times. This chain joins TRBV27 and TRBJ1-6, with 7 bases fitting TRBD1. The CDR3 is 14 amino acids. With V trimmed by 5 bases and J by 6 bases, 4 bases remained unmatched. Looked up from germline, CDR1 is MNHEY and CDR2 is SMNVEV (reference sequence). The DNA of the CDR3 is TGTGCCAGCAGTCCTGGGACAGTTAATTCACCCCTCCACTTT. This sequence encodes CASSPGTVNSPLHF.

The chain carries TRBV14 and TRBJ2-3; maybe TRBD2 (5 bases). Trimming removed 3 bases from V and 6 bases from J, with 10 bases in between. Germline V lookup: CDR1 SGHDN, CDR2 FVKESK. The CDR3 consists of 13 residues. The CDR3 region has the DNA TGTGCCAGCAGCCATTACTGGGAGGATACGCAGTATTTT. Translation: CASSHYWEDTQYF.

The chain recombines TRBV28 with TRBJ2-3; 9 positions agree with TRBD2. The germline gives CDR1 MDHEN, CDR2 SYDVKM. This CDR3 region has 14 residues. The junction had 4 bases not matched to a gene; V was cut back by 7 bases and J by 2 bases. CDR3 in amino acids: CASMLAGITDTQYF. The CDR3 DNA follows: TGTGCCAGCATGCTAGCGGGGATCACAGATACGCAGTATTTT.

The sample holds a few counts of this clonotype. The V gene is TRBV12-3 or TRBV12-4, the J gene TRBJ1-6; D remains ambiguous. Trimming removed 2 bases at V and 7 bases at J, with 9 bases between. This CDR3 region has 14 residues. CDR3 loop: CASSLREPNSPLHF. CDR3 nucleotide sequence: TGTGCCAGCAGTTTAAGGGAGCCGAATTCACCCCTCCACTTT.